What follows are 24 T cell receptor beta chains derived from one specimen sequenced in a study of naive CD8 T cells in extremely preterm neonates (dated by TCRdb to about 2017). The library was generated by the immunoSEQ multiplex PCR assay. TCRdb limited this immuneACCESS table to in-frame rearrangements with V and J called. A share of clones is missing; checked studies link under half to unresolved V genes, and the rest is unexplained. This sample is represented by 6,500 or so clones; nearly 99% of them were singletons. 0.4% of the sample is taken by the ten largest. Term cord blood came from roughly 5 elective full-term cesarean deliveries at about 36-42 weeks of gestation, without labor or rupture of membranes. The sequenced sample was naive CD8+ T cells from cord blood. The receptor source for this set is a newborn in good health.

This chain joins TRBV4-1 and TRBJ1-1; tentative D call: TRBD1 (5 bases). This CDR3 comprises 13 residues. The germline V gene has CDR1 MGHRA and CDR2 YSYEKL. The V end lost 0 bases, the J end lost 4 bases, and 6 bases lay between the germline ends. CDR3 amino acids: CASSQEGGTEAFF. CDR3 DNA: TGCGCCAGCAGCCAAGAGGGGGGCACTGAAGCTTTCTTT.

The chain is built from TRBV27 and TRBJ1-2; 9 nucleotides line up with TRBD1. V gave up 5 bases and J gave up 4 bases; unmatched junction bases: 8. The CDR3 loop spans 15 amino acids. Per germline, CDR1 MNHEY and CDR2 SMNVEV (reference sequence). CDR3 in amino acids: CASSPSGQGFYGYTF. The CDR3 DNA sequence: TGTGCCAGCAGTCCCTCGGGACAGGGTTTCTATGGCTACACCTTC.

The J gene is TRBJ2-7, the V gene TRBV9; tentatively, D is TRBD2 (6 bases). Looked up from germline, CDR1 is SGDLS and CDR2 is YYNGEE. The CDR3 is made up of 12 amino acids. The V end was cut by 4 bases, the J end by 6 bases, with 11 bases between. CDR3 nucleotides: TGTGCCAGCAGCCCCGGGGGTCTCGAGCAGTACTTC. Encoded protein: CASSPGGLEQYF.

The V and J genes are TRBV5-6 and TRBJ2-7; D is unresolved. CDR3 length: 14 amino acids. V lost 0 bases and J lost 0, with 7 bases in between. From germline, CDR1 is SGHDT and CDR2 YYEEEE. The CDR3 sequence: CASSLASLSYEQYF. CDR3 nucleotide sequence: TGTGCCAGCAGCTTGGCCTCTCTCTCCTACGAGCAGTACTTC.

V is TRBV6-1 and J is TRBJ2-5; 8 bases are shared with TRBD1. The CDR3 runs 12 residues. The ends lost 10 bases at V and 3 bases at J; junction bases unmatched: 4. Germline V gene data show CDR1 as MNHNS and CDR2 as SASEGT. The CDR3 sequence is CANGQGEETQYF. CDR3 in DNA: TGTGCCAACGGACAGGGAGAAGAGACCCAGTACTTC.

The genes are TRBV27 and TRBJ1-2, with unresolved D. V was cut by 1 base and J by 8 bases, with 14 bases left in between. CDR1 and CDR2 from the germline V gene are MNHEY and SMNVEV (reference sequence). The CDR3 is 14 residues long. The CDR3 reads CASSLYGKGGGYTF. In DNA form, the CDR3 reads TGTGCCAGCAGTTTATACGGGAAGGGCGGGGGCTACACCTTC.

The chain carries TRBV5-8 and TRBJ2-1; unclear D gene. Germline CDR1 is SGHTS and CDR2 is YDEGEE. This CDR3 contains 13 residues. V gave up 0 bases and J gave up 3 bases, with 4 bases separating them. CDR3 bases: TGTGCCAGCAGCTTGGCGTTCTACAATGAGCAGTTCTTC. As protein: CASSLAFYNEQFF.

This chain connects TRBV19 to TRBJ2-6; TRBD2 is a possible D gene (7 bases). With 5 bases removed from V and 0 bases from J, the gap between germline ends came to 11 bases. The CDR3 is 16 amino acids. From germline, CDR1 is LNHDA and CDR2 SQIVND (reference sequence). For the CDR3, the DNA is TGTGCCAGTAGTTGGGGGGGCCGCTCTGGGGCCAACGTCCTGACTTTC. This gives the protein CASSWGGRSGANVLTF.

The chain links TRBV27 to TRBJ2-7; TRBD2 might be the D (7 bases). V lost 2 bases and J 2 bases, leaving 16 bases between the germline ends. The V gene's germline CDR1 is MNHEY and CDR2 SMNVEV (reference sequence). The CDR3 is 16 amino acids. The CDR3 reads CASSLKDGGPPYEQYF. CDR3 coding DNA: TGTGCCAGCAGTTTAAAAGACGGGGGGCCTCCCTACGAGCAGTACTTC.

The V and J genes are TRBV19 and TRBJ2-7; 8 bases are a match to TRBD1. This CDR3 region has 14 residues. CDR1 LNHDA and CDR2 SQIVND come from the germline V gene (reference sequence). V lost 1 base and J lost 3; bases outside the gene matches: 2. The CDR3 nucleotides are TGTGCCAGTAGTATAGGGACAGGGTTCTACGAGCAGTACTTC. Translated: CASSIGTGFYEQYF.

The genes are TRBV4-3 and TRBJ2-2; D not certain. The germline V gene has CDR1 LGHNA and CDR2 YSLEER. This CDR3 is 13 amino acids long. Trimming cost V 0 bases and J 6 bases, with 5 bases left between them. In nucleotides, the CDR3 is TGCGCCAGCAGCCAAGATCGGGCCGGGGAGCTGTTTTTT. This encodes CASSQDRAGELFF.

This clone came up once. The V and J genes are TRBV5-1 and TRBJ1-3; D gene ambiguous. Germline assignment: CDR1 SGHRS and CDR2 YFSETQ. This CDR3 spans 12 amino acids. V lost 1 base and J lost 8, with 7 bases in between. The CDR3 spells CASSLYGDTIYF. CDR3 nucleotides: TGCGCCAGCAGCTTGTACGGAGACACCATATATTTT. The full variable domain, rest sourced from reference TRBV5-1 and TRBJ1-3, is KAGVTQTPRYLIKTRGQQVTLSCSPISGHRSVSWYQQTPGQGLQFLFEYFSETQRNKGNFPGRFSGRQFSNSRSEMNVSTLELGDSALYLCASSLYGDTIYFGEGSWLTVV.

The J gene is TRBJ1-2, the V gene TRBV30, with D possibly being TRBD1 (5 bases). The CDR3 has 14 residues. From germline, CDR1 is GTSNPN and CDR2 SVGIG (reference sequence). Trimming took off 0 bases at V and 2 bases at J, with 10 bases between the two ends. CDR3 sequence reads: CAWSVLDKNYGYTF. The CDR3 DNA sequence: TGTGCCTGGAGTGTATTGGACAAAAACTATGGCTACACCTTC.

The chain is built from TRBV11-1 and TRBJ2-7; TRBD1 matches at 9 bases. V was pared by 5 bases and J by 3 bases, with 8 bases of the junction left unmatched. CDR3 length: 15 amino acids. CDR1 is SGHAT, CDR2 FQDESV, per germline (reference sequence). CDR3 coding DNA: TGTGCCAGCAGCCTAACACAGGGGGCGGTCTACGAGCAGTACTTC. This encodes CASSLTQGAVYEQYF.

The CDR3 sequence: CASSLGGEQYF. The CDR3, as DNA: TGCGCCAGCAGCTTAGGGGGCGAGCAGTACTTC. The chain links TRBV5-1 to TRBJ2-7; weak D call: TRBD1 (6 bases). Trimming pared 2 bases from V and 6 bases from J, leaving 6 bases between. Germline CDR1 is SGHRS and CDR2 is YFSETQ. This CDR3 has 11 residues. Looking up the rest from reference TRBV5-1 and TRBJ2-7 gives the full variable domain: KAGVTQTPRYLIKTRGQQVTLSCSPISGHRSVSWYQQTPGQGLQFLFEYFSETQRNKGNFPGRFSGRQFSNSRSEMNVSTLELGDSALYLCASSLGGEQYFGPGTRLTVT.

As DNA, the CDR3 is TGTGCCAGCAGTCCTTACAGGGGGCTCATGCCCCAGCATTTT. It translates to CASSPYRGLMPQHF. This rearrangement joins TRBV28 to TRBJ1-5; 9 bases match TRBD1. The V and J ends lost 5 bases and 9 bases, in that order; junction bases with no gene match: 8. CDR1 MDHEN and CDR2 SYDVKM come from the germline V gene. The CDR3 has 14 residues.

V and J are TRBV4-1 and TRBJ2-7; TRBD2 agrees at 8 bases. Germline CDR1 is MGHRA and CDR2 is YSYEKL. The length of the CDR3 is 14 residues. The trim removed 1 base at V and 3 bases at J, leaving 2 bases unmatched. The CDR3 is CASSQVTSGYEQYF. The CDR3 DNA reads as TGCGCCAGCAGCCAAGTCACTAGCGGCTACGAGCAGTACTTC.

This clone appeared a single time. The rearrangement links TRBV9 to TRBJ2-5; D is uncertain. CDR3 length equals 14 residues. The V end was cut by 4 bases, the J end by 3 bases, with 13 bases between. The germline CDR1 and CDR2 sequences are SGDLS and YYNGEE. For the CDR3, the DNA is TGTGCCAGCAGCCCTGCCGGGTCCGAAGAGACCCAGTACTTC. Protein sequence: CASSPAGSEETQYF.

This chain joins TRBV29-1 and TRBJ2-7; tentative D call: TRBD2 (6 bases). This CDR3 contains 15 residues. Trimming shortened V by 4 bases and J by 2 bases, and 18 bases separated the two germline ends. CDR1 is SQVTM, CDR2 ANQGSEA, per germline. The CDR3 reads CSVVGLSEGPYEQYF. CDR3 in DNA: TGCAGCGTTGTCGGGCTTTCGGAGGGCCCCTACGAGCAGTACTTC.

The chain employs TRBV5-6 and TRBJ2-7; 8 bases align to TRBD2. Unmatched junction bases numbered 6, after V lost 0 bases and J lost 4 bases. The CDR3 is 15 residues long. CDR1 and CDR2 from the germline V gene are SGHDT and YYEEEE. For the CDR3, the DNA is TGTGCCAGCAGCTTGGAAGCGGGAGATTCTTACGAGCAGTACTTC. This encodes CASSLEAGDSYEQYF.

As for this clone: Different DNA sequences within this sample yield the same CDR3. The chain links TRBV19 to TRBJ2-3, with TRBD2 matching over 8 bases. Germline CDR1 is LNHDA and CDR2 is SQIVND (reference sequence). The CDR3 totals 14 residues. V shed 1 base and J 3 bases; nucleotides not matched to a gene: 0. The CDR3 loop reads CASSIAGGTDTQYF. CDR3 nucleotide sequence: TGTGCCAGTAGTATAGCGGGGGGGACAGATACGCAGTATTTT. Using reference TRBV19 and TRBJ2-3 for the parts outside the CDR3, the full variable domain is DGGITQSPKYLFRKEGQNVTLSCEQNLNHDAMYWYRQDPGQGLRLIYYSQIVNDFQKGDIAEGYSVSREKKESFPLTVTSAQKNPTAFYLCASSIAGGTDTQYFGPGTRLTVL.

The gene calls are TRBV11-2 and TRBJ2-7; TRBD1 matches at 8 bases. Trimming removed 4 bases from V and 3 bases from J; junction bases left unmatched: 8. The germline CDR1 and CDR2 sequences are SGHAT and FQNNGV. The CDR3 has 15 amino acids. The CDR3 here is CASSSTGTGHYEQYF. The CDR3 nucleotides are TGTGCCAGCAGCTCAACCGGGACAGGCCACTACGAGCAGTACTTC.

The chain combines TRBV29-1 with TRBJ2-2; 11 bases agree with TRBD2. Germline V CDR1 and CDR2: SQVTM, ANQGSEA. Trimming removed 5 bases from V and 4 bases from J; junction bases left unmatched: 0. The CDR3 extends over 13 amino acids. CDR3 nucleotides: TGCAGCGTTACTAGCGGGAGCACCGGGGAGCTGTTTTTT. Its translation: CSVTSGSTGELFF.

The rearrangement uses TRBV30 and TRBJ2-7; TRBD2 matches 7 bases. V shed 4 bases and J 2 bases; nucleotides not matched to a gene: 11. Germline CDR1 is GTSNPN and CDR2 is SVGIG (reference sequence). The CDR3 has 15 residues. The CDR3 reads CAWKGRDYPAYEQYF. Written as DNA, the CDR3 is TGTGCCTGGAAGGGGAGGGACTACCCTGCCTACGAGCAGTACTTC.